The rows below give T cell receptor beta chains drawn from one sample of a study of blood T cell repertoires in COVID-19. The data were produced by immunoSEQ multiplex PCR, yet TCRdb's version contains in-frame clones alone and is incomplete. The sample has 60,000 or so clones; about 90% are singletons. Sequenced material: peripheral blood. These receptors were collected from a man in his sixties with active COVID-19. The CDR3 runs from the conserved cysteine through the conserved F or W. Each record gives: J gene, V gene, CDR3 protein.

TRBJ2-3 TRBV2 CASSERPGGTDTQYF
TRBJ2-7 TRBV11-2 CASTLSRQNDYEQYF
TRBJ2-1 TRBV28 CASSGIQGYEQFF
TRBJ1-2 TRBV29-1 CSVDLQVAYGYTF
TRBJ1-2 TRBV30 CAWSVDQGAFLYGYTF
TRBJ1-4 TRBV24-1 CATSDLADRGRWEKLFF
TRBJ1-4 TRBV2 CASRRTGTKEKLFF
TRBJ2-1 TRBV6-2/TRBV6-3 CASSSLAGTYNEQFF
TRBJ1-4 TRBV18 CASKGQPEKLFF
TRBJ1-5 TRBV6-6 CASSPGDSNQPQHF
TRBJ2-7 TRBV30 CASQGKIYEQYF
TRBJ2-1 TRBV2 CASVLVLGHEQFF
TRBJ2-5 TRBV6-2/TRBV6-3 CASSYRAGETQYF
TRBJ2-5 TRBV9 CASSVTPTGETQYF
TRBJ2-2 TRBV18 CASSPQVTGELFF
TRBJ1-2 TRBV28 CAIPGQGNGYTF
TRBJ1-2 TRBV27 CASTGRTGDGYTF
TRBJ1-1 TRBV3-1/TRBV3-2 CASSQAAAEAFF
TRBJ1-2 TRBV30 CAWSVTGGSGYTF
TRBJ1-4 TRBV28 CASSSEKRVEKLFF
TRBJ2-1 TRBV6-1 CASSVERGSSYNEQFF
TRBJ1-5 TRBV3-1/TRBV3-2 CASSQAGGGQPQHF